This T cell receptor beta chain was found in a study of T-cell memory formation after mild COVID-19. TCRdb called the 5' RACE reads again in MiXCR, with one record for every CDR3 protein. The repertoire holds 250,000 to 300,000 distinct CDR3 sequences, about a sixth seen once, with under 30% in the top ten. V was cut by 3 bases and J by 4 bases, with 11 bases left in between. The CDR3 totals 13 residues. Germline lookup yields CDR1 DFQATT and CDR2 SNEGSKA (reference sequence). V and J are TRBV20-1 and TRBJ2-3; D may be TRBD1 or TRBD2 (6 bases each). This receptor was taken from a young man who had mild COVID-19 (a few samples of this study predate the infection). Cell type and time point are not known. The sequencing sample was made of PBMCs or a T cell subset sorted from them (not recorded which). For the CDR3, the DNA is TGCAGTGCTAGTCGGGGGCCGGCAGATACGCAGTATTTT. It encodes CSASRGPADTQYF.